This TCR beta chain was captured by sequencing in a study of shared clonotypes between healthy human individuals. Findings and limits, study-wide: An effect of sequencing depth on clonotype sharing among donors was expected. Large depth notwithstanding, sorted-subset sequencing proved incomplete by rarefaction.

In germline, CDR1 is SGDLS, CDR2 YYNGEE. Trimming removed 0 bases from V and 7 bases from J; junction bases left unmatched: 2. The CDR3 covers 14 residues. A remark on this clone: The antigen is unknown.

In the source study's methods: Quality scores were absent from the junction-only immunoSEQ sequences, so filtering differed. Generated by immunoSEQ multiplex PCR, the TCRdb table keeps only in-frame clones and is missing some. V and J calls and clone size are those listed in that table; D and trimming were worked out from the DNA. The repertoire holds about 96,000 clones, with 60% to 70% as singletons. Healthy adults negative for HIV, lacking recent acute infections or vaccinations, served as donors. This chain connects TRBV9 to TRBJ2-1; 9 bases match TRBD2. The receptor comes from a man aged 25-40 years in good health. Specimen: memory CD8+ T cells sorted from blood. Indicated subset: CD45RO+ cells pooled with CCR7-negative TemRA cells. The CDR3 is CASSVGAGGNEQFF. In DNA, the CDR3 is TGTGCCAGCAGCGTAGGTGCGGGAGGGAATGAGCAGTTCTTC.